A single T cell receptor (beta chain) is shown here with its context. Per the original methods: Amplification with reference gene primers provided the estimates of nucleated cell counts. The method was immunoSEQ multiplex PCR; TCRdb's version includes in-frame clones alone and lacks a portion of them. Clone size and V and J calls were adopted from that table, with D and trimming inferred from the DNA. This sample carries a few hundred thousand clones, approximately 88% of them seen once, and the ten largest clones take over 9.5%. The data originate from a study of blood T cell repertoires in COVID-19. The wider study: Italy, Spain and the United States were the sources of the convalescent and acute COVID-19 samples. Nucleic acid was either cDNA or gDNA, and it came from T cells, B-cell-depleted T cells, or PBMCs.

While infection was still active, Seattle patients were enrolled and then followed longitudinally. The source material was peripheral blood. The source of this sequence is a woman aged 45-65 years with COVID-19, enrolled during active disease.

The chain's CDR3 is CASSGTGGKEQYF. DNA of the CDR3: TGTGCCAGTAGCGGGACAGGGGGAAAGGAGCAGTACTTC. The chain combines TRBV19 with TRBJ2-7; 11 positions match TRBD1. This CDR3 region has 13 residues. The ends lost 6 bases at V and 7 bases at J; junction bases unmatched: 5. Germline V gene sequence: CDR1 LNHDA, CDR2 SQIVND (reference sequence).